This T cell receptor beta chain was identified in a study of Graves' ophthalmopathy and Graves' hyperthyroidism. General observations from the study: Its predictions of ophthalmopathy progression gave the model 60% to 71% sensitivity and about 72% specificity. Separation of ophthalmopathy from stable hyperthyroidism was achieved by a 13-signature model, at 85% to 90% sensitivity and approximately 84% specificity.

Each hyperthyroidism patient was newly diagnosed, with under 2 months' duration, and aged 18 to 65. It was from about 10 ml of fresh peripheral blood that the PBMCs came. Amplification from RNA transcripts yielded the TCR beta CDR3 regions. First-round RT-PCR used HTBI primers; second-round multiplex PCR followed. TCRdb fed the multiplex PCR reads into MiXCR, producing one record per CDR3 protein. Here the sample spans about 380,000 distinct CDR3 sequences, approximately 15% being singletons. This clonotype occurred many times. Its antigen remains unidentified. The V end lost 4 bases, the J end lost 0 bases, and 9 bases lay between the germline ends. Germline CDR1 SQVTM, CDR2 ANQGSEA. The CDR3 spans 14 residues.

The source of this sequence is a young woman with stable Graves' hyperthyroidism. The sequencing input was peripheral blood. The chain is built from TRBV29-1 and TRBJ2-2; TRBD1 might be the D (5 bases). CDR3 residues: CSVGSRANTGELFF. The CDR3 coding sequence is TGCAGCGTTGGAAGCAGGGCGAACACCGGGGAGCTGTTTTTT.